The rows below give T cell receptor beta chains drawn from one sample of a study of T cell responses to AZD1222 COVID-19 vaccine. Sequencing was performed with immunoSEQ multiplex PCR; in TCRdb, only in-frame clones are kept and a portion is missing. The sample consists of roughly 120,000 clones, around 89% of them appearing once. Sequenced material: peripheral blood, taken 28 days after the second AZD1222 dose. Receptors originate from an adult who received the AZD1222 COVID-19 vaccine. The CDR3 runs from the conserved cysteine through the conserved F or W.

TRBJ2-7 | TRBV6-5 | CASSYGTGNSYEQYF
TRBJ2-1 | TRBV11-2 | CASSPQGLSSYNEQFF
TRBJ1-2 | TRBV5-1 | CASSLGGSYGYTF
TRBJ2-2 | TRBV4-2 | CASSQGAGAGTGELFF
TRBJ1-5 | TRBV2 | CASEGQFNQPQHF
TRBJ1-1 | TRBV7-7 | CASSFPPGVGTEAFF
TRBJ2-1 | TRBV25-1 | CASSGDGAGGPRYNEQFF
TRBJ2-1 | TRBV7-9 | CASSTSGRVEQFF
TRBJ2-4 | TRBV19 | CASSKVTSAGRGGTKNIQYF
TRBJ1-1 | TRBV7-9 | CASSLAGPFRSTEAFF
TRBJ1-1 | TRBV7-3 | CASSPLGGNTEAFF
TRBJ1-4 | TRBV21-1 | CASSKDLRGLNEKLFF
TRBJ2-1 | TRBV3-1/TRBV3-2 | CASVPGLAGDYNEQFF
TRBJ2-1 | TRBV18 | CASSNSRGQGTRNEQFF
TRBJ2-7 | TRBV27 | CASSPTSGGYYEQYF
TRBJ1-2 | TRBV12-3/TRBV12-4 | CASTMGGTGYTF
TRBJ2-5 | TRBV5-1 | CASSSYRQDTQYF
TRBJ2-5 | TRBV10-3 | CAITAQKGGGRETQYF
TRBJ2-1 | TRBV11-3 | CASSFALAGGLWGEQFF
TRBJ2-1 | TRBV29-1 | CSDTGGSGYNEQFF
TRBJ2-5 | TRBV28 | CASSLRGTGGGETQYF
TRBJ2-3 | TRBV7-2 | CASSPGTGGTVRQYF
TRBJ2-1 | TRBV19 | CASSAGRGKQFF
TRBJ2-1 | TRBV7-2 | CASSFSGSNEQFF
TRBJ1-6 | TRBV27 | CASSRETGPNSPLHF
TRBJ1-2 | TRBV27 | CASSPRTEDSYTF
TRBJ1-2 | TRBV7-9 | CASTHLGGPYGYTF
TRBJ1-6 | TRBV6-5 | CASSYSGRMDSPLHF
TRBJ2-5 | TRBV6-5 | CASSFGLAGGQETQYF
TRBJ1-1 | TRBV7-2 | CASSSFRNTEAFF
TRBJ2-3 | TRBV6-4 | CASSEASTDTQYF
TRBJ1-3 | TRBV12-3/TRBV12-4 | CASTLLDTIYF
TRBJ1-3 | TRBV25-1 | CASSIVSGNTIYF
TRBJ2-5 | TRBV6-6 | CASSYSGLAEETQYF
TRBJ2-2 | TRBV10-3 | CAIGRDMDTGELFF
TRBJ2-3 | TRBV12-5 | CASGRTGGTDTQYF
TRBJ1-1 | TRBV5-1 | CASSFPTILVPKNTEAFF
TRBJ1-3 | TRBV9 | CASSVDPNSSGNTIYF
TRBJ1-1 | TRBV29-1 | CSVDRQGHTEAFF
TRBJ2-2 | TRBV7-3 | CASSLIWTGMNTGELFF
TRBJ2-1 | TRBV11-3 | CASSFGLAGGNYNEQFF
TRBJ1-2 | TRBV6-5 | CASSRGEGGYTF
TRBJ2-7 | TRBV7-3 | CASSLYAPSAAGEQYF
TRBJ1-1 | TRBV19 | CASDLGENTEAFF
TRBJ2-2 | TRBV5-5 | CASSLDPGGTGELFF
TRBJ2-2 | TRBV11-3 | CASSLESTYPNTGELFF
TRBJ1-5 | TRBV7-2 | CASSQSNTGPQHF
TRBJ1-2 | TRBV28 | CASSPSSGALNYGYTF
TRBJ2-3 | TRBV28 | CASSSHRLAGGSDTQYF
TRBJ2-1 | TRBV7-2 | CASSFEAGNYNEQFF
TRBJ1-1 | TRBV4-1 | CASSQARGVGSQAFF
TRBJ1-4 | TRBV5-5 | CASSLVITTNEKLFF
TRBJ1-1 | TRBV11-3 | CASSLDAGNTEAFF
TRBJ2-5 | TRBV11-1 | CASSSKGQVGETQYF